This entry lists 4 T cell receptor beta chains sequenced from one sample in a study of CD8+ T cells in alopecia areata. As part of sample collection, lesional scalp punch biopsies and peripheral blood were taken from alopecia areata patients. cDNA reverse transcribed from extracted RNA served as the sequencing template. TCRdb's table, derived via immunoSEQ multiplex PCR, lists solely in-frame clones and lacks some. The sample has 11,000 or so clones, 61% seen once; the top ten hold 13% to 15%. Sequenced material: skin. These receptors were collected from a human donor with alopecia areata.

This clone was observed a handful of times. The chain carries TRBV6-1 and TRBJ2-7; the D is unclear. The V gene lost 5 bases and the J gene lost 3 bases, with 11 bases spanning the gap. The CDR3 totals 13 residues. In germline, CDR1 is MNHNS, CDR2 SASEGT. CDR3 residues: CASSQRQLYEQYF. CDR3 nucleotide sequence: TGTGCCAGCAGTCAGAGGCAGCTCTACGAGCAGTACTTC.

The chain links TRBV29-1 to TRBJ2-1; TRBD2 aligns across 14 bases. V shed 7 bases, J shed 9 bases, and the junction held 2 bases outside the gene matches. The length of the CDR3 is 12 residues. The germline CDR1 and CDR2 sequences are SQVTM and ANQGSEA. CDR3 loop: CSAGLAGGEQFF. The CDR3 DNA sequence: TGCAGCGCCGGACTAGCGGGGGGTGAGCAGTTCTTC.

This rearrangement joins TRBV5-1 to TRBJ2-1; D is ambiguous. Trimming cost V 4 bases and J 8 bases, with 13 bases left between them. The germline CDR1 and CDR2 sequences are SGHRS and YFSETQ. This CDR3 has 13 residues. Here the CDR3 DNA reads TGCGCCAGCAGCAAGGACCCCGCCGATGAGCAGTTCTTC. Translated: CASSKDPADEQFF.

V usage is TRBV6-5 and J usage is TRBJ1-2; D is possibly TRBD1 (6 bases). With 6 bases removed from V and 4 bases from J, the gap between germline ends came to 15 bases. CDR1 and CDR2 from the germline V gene are MNHEY and SVGAGI. This CDR3 has 14 residues. CDR3 coding DNA: TGTGCCAGCAGCCGCGGGACACAAACCTATGGCTACACCTTC. As protein: CASSRGTQTYGYTF.